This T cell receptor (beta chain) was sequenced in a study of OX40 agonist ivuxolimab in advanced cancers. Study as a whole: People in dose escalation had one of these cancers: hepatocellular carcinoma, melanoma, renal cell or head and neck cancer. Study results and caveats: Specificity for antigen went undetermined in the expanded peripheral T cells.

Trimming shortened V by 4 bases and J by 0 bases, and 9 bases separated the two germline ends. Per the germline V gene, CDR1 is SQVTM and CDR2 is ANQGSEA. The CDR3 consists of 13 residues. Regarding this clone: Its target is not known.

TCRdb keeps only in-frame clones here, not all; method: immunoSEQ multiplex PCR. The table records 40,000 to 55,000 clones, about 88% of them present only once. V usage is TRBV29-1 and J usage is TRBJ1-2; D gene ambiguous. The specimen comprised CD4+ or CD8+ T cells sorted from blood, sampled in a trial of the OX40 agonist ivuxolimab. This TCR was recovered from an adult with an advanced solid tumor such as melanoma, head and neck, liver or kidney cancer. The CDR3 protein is CSVGAGPNYGYTF. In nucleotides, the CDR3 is TGCAGCGTTGGGGCAGGCCCTAACTATGGCTACACCTTC.